The 5 T cell receptor beta chains reported below all come from one sample, sequenced in a study of CD8 T cells in ankylosing spondylitis (dated by TCRdb to 2015 to 2018). To prepare the library, 5' RACE was applied. Sequencer: Illumina HiSeq 2500. In-frame beta chains were kept once TCRdb had trimmed the public reads at Q25 with fastp and called clones with MiXCR. Entries are consolidated by CDR3 protein sequence, retaining the most common genes and DNA. This sample holds 250,000 to 400,000 distinct CDR3 sequences; 11% were observed only once. The top ten clones comprise about 10% of the sample. The sample comprised blood, either unsorted or a sorted T cell fraction (not recorded which). Receptors were obtained from a female donor with ankylosing spondylitis or in good health (not recorded which).

Of note for this clonotype: This may stem from a read error, because a much larger clone lies one nucleotide away. V gene TRBV12-3 or TRBV12-4 combines with J gene TRBJ1-2; no reliable D call. There are 11 residues in the CDR3. Deletions cut 4 bases from V and 4 bases from J, with 4 bases between. The CDR3 sequence is CASSWGYGYTF. Here the CDR3 DNA reads TGTGCCAGCAGTTGGGGCTATGGCTACACCTTC.

This clonotype showed up many times. This chain connects TRBV20-1 to TRBJ2-1, with 13 bases fitting TRBD2. Germline V gene lookup returns CDR1 DFQATT and CDR2 SNEGSKA (reference sequence). V lost 6 bases to trimming and J lost 5 bases; unmatched junction nucleotides: 10. This CDR3 contains 16 residues. This chain's CDR3 is CSAPTSGGAKDNEQFF. CDR3 DNA: TGCAGTGCGCCCACTAGCGGGGGGGCCAAGGACAATGAGCAGTTCTTC.

There are many counts of this clonotype. The chain combines TRBV5-1 with TRBJ2-3; 8 bases map to TRBD1. The germline gives CDR1 SGHRS, CDR2 YFSETQ. The length of the CDR3 is 14 residues. J was trimmed by 3 bases and V by 4 bases; bases with no gene match: 4. The CDR3 sequence: CASSAGDRTDTQYF. The CDR3 DNA reads as TGCGCCAGCAGCGCAGGGGACAGGACAGATACGCAGTATTTT.

This clonotype was detected many times. The rearrangement uses TRBV12-3 or TRBV12-4 and TRBJ2-2, with D unclear. The V and J ends lost 6 bases and 3 bases respectively, with 11 bases between them. The length of the CDR3 is 14 residues. The CDR3 coding sequence is TGTGCCAGCAGCCTAAGGGTGGACACCGGGGAGCTGTTTTTT. Translating it yields CASSLRVDTGELFF.

This clonotype was counted ten times or more. This chain connects TRBV5-1 to TRBJ2-3, with 7 bases aligning to TRBD2. Germline loops: CDR1 SGHRS, CDR2 YFSETQ. The V segment lost 3 bases and the J segment 3 bases; nucleotides outside the gene matches: 7. The length of the CDR3 is 15 residues. In DNA, the CDR3 is TGCGCCAGCAGCTCCTGGGGGGGTACGACAGATACGCAGTATTTT. Translated: CASSSWGGTTDTQYF.